The 11 T cell receptor beta chains below come from one sample, sequenced in a study of regulatory and conventional T cells in RAG deficiency. Conventional CD4+ T cells were sorted from blood as CD25-low CD127-high cells. The repertoire was sequenced with immunoSEQ multiplex PCR; TCRdb's copy has only in-frame clones and lacks some. The table records about 12,000 clones, around 94% of them present only once. These data were also filed under a second study, of regulatory T cells. That source adds: The primer mix had 52 TRBV and 13 TRBJ primers.

The sequencing input was CD4+ effector T cells sorted from blood. The receptors come from a human donor in good health.

The V call is TRBV28, the J call TRBJ1-5, with D possibly matching TRBD1 (6 bases). V was clipped by 9 bases and J by 3 bases, with 18 bases between them. This CDR3 region has 15 residues. CDR1 is MDHEN and CDR2 is SYDVKM in the germline V gene. Written as DNA, the CDR3 is TGTGCCAGTAACTCCCCGGGGGGCTACAATCAGCCCCAGCATTTT. Its translation is CASNSPGGYNQPQHF.

This clone has more than one count but fewer than ten. This chain links TRBV7-6 with TRBJ2-1; D unresolved. There are 14 residues in the CDR3. Germline-derived CDR1 and CDR2 are SGHVS and FNYEAQ. The V gene lost 1 base and the J gene lost 6 bases, with 10 bases spanning the gap. The CDR3 sequence is CASSLVPSSNEQFF. In nucleotides, the CDR3 is TGTGCCAGCAGCTTAGTCCCCTCATCCAATGAGCAGTTCTTC.

The chain carries TRBV7-6 and TRBJ2-6, with D possibly matching TRBD2 (6 bases). Between the trimmed V and J ends, which lost 5 bases and 1 base, there was a span of 12 bases. There are 16 residues in the CDR3. Germline CDR1 reads SGHVS; CDR2 reads FNYEAQ. The CDR3 region has the DNA TGTGCCAGCAGCGGGGGGACGGGGTCTGGGGCCAACGTCCTGACTTTC. It yields the protein CASSGGTGSGANVLTF.

The J gene is TRBJ2-7, the V gene TRBV19, with 7 positions matching TRBD1. In germline, CDR1 is LNHDA, CDR2 SQIVND (reference sequence). CDR3 size: 16 residues. Unmatched junction bases numbered 10, after V lost 5 bases and J lost 0 bases. The CDR3 nucleotides are TGTGCCAGTAGTTCCCCGGGACAGAAGAGCTCCTACGAGCAGTACTTC. It yields the protein CASSSPGQKSSYEQYF.

The chain carries TRBV10-2 and TRBJ1-1; D gene ambiguous. The V gene's germline CDR1 is WSHSY and CDR2 SAAADI. The germline V and J ends were trimmed by 4 bases and 0 bases, with 6 bases remaining between them. CDR3 length equals 13 residues. The CDR3 region is CASSVQLNTEAFF. The CDR3 nucleotides are TGCGCCAGCAGTGTACAGCTGAACACTGAAGCTTTCTTT.

The chain combines TRBV6-1 with TRBJ1-5; 8 bases are a match to TRBD1. The germline V gene encodes CDR1 MNHNS and CDR2 SASEGT. The CDR3 runs to 15 residues. J was trimmed by 2 bases and V by 6 bases; bases with no gene match: 6. As DNA, the CDR3 is TGTGCCAGCAGCTCAGGGGGCGCGGGCAATCAGCCCCAGCATTTT. Translated: CASSSGGAGNQPQHF.

This chain joins TRBV29-1 and TRBJ1-2; D gene unclear. Trimming took 1 base from V and 2 from J, leaving 11 bases between them. This CDR3 region has 14 residues. Germline V gives CDR1 SQVTM, CDR2 ANQGSEA. For the CDR3, the DNA is TGCAGCGTTGAAGGGGGTTTGGGAAACTATGGCTACACCTTC. It yields the protein CSVEGGLGNYGYTF.

The chain is built from TRBV13 and TRBJ2-3; 7 bases fit TRBD2. V was pared by 1 base and J by 7 bases, with 11 bases of the junction left unmatched. Germline V lookup: CDR1 PRHDT, CDR2 FYEKMQ (reference sequence). The CDR3 totals 16 residues. CDR3 region: CASSLVASGNLNTQYF. The CDR3, as DNA: TGTGCCAGCAGCTTAGTGGCTAGCGGAAACTTAAATACGCAGTATTTT.

The chain employs TRBV30 and TRBJ2-1; possible D gene TRBD2, 6 bases. The CDR3 sequence is 16 residues long. V was pared by 0 bases and J by 6 bases, with 18 bases between. Germline lookup yields CDR1 GTSNPN and CDR2 SVGIG (reference sequence). The CDR3 loop is CAWSVRGGNLGNEQFF. The CDR3 DNA sequence: TGTGCCTGGAGTGTACGGGGCGGGAACCTCGGCAATGAGCAGTTCTTC.

This sequence joins TRBV14 and TRBJ2-2; unclear D gene. The length of the CDR3 is 14 residues. The V end was cut by 4 bases, the J end by 4 bases, with 10 bases between. Germline CDR1 is SGHDN and CDR2 is FVKESK. The CDR3 sequence: CASSLGTATGELFF. The CDR3 region has the DNA TGTGCCAGCAGCCTCGGAACGGCCACCGGGGAGCTGTTTTTT.

The V gene is TRBV21-1, the J gene TRBJ2-7; the table's D gene call, TRBD2, was not cross checked with the DNA. TRBV21-1 is recorded as a pseudogene. The CDR3 consists of 19 residues. Here the CDR3 DNA reads TGTGCCAGCAGCAAAATACCCGGACTAGCGGGAGGAAGGCCTTACGAGCAGTACTTC. It yields the protein CASSKIPGLAGGRPYEQYF.